The 26 T cell receptor beta chains below all came from one sample that was sequenced in a study of cytomegalovirus exposure and HLA in healthy donors. 60 Vbeta and 13 Jbeta primers were used in PCR. Libraries were prepared by immunoSEQ multiplex PCR; TCRdb keeps only in-frame clonotypes and omits some of them. The table records over 150,000 clones, 70% to 80% of them present only once. What was sequenced was PBMCs. The source is a woman in her 30s in good health and CMV-seronegative.

The chain couples TRBV18 to TRBJ1-1, with D possibly TRBD1 on 5 matching bases. Trimming took off 5 bases at V and 4 bases at J, with 14 bases between the two ends. Germline V lookup: CDR1 KGHSH, CDR2 LQKENI. The CDR3 is 14 residues long. The CDR3 DNA sequence: TGTGCCAGCTCAGGAATGGAAAGGGGCACTGAAGCTTTCTTT. Protein sequence: CASSGMERGTEAFF.

Concerning this clone: At one boundary the junction diverges from the germline segment, which might be a read error. This sequence joins TRBV7-9 and TRBJ1-5; D call uncertain. The V gene's germline CDR1 is SEHNR and CDR2 FQNEAQ (reference sequence). This CDR3 comprises 13 residues. This chain's CDR3 is CSSTSGVNQPQHF. CDR3 DNA: TGTTCCAGCACCTCGGGAGTCAATCAGCCCCAGCATTTT. The full variable domain, in which reference TRBV7-9 and TRBJ1-5 provide the parts outside the CDR3, is DTGVSQNPRHKITKRGQNVTFRCDPISEHNRLYWYRQTLGQGPEFLTYFQNEAQLEKSRLLSDRFSAERPKGSFSTLEIQRTEQGDSAMYLCSSTSGVNQPQHFGDGTRLSIL.

This clone was seen more than once but under ten times. V usage is TRBV7-9 and J usage is TRBJ1-6; 10 bases match TRBD1. The CDR3 runs 14 residues. CDR1 and CDR2 (germline): SEHNR, FQNEAQ (reference sequence). Trimming cost V 5 bases and J 7 bases; bases outside gene matches: 2. The CDR3 DNA follows: TGTGCCAGCAGCGCGGGACAGGGGAATTCACCCCTCCACTTT. Residues: CASSAGQGNSPLHF.

This sequence joins TRBV9 and TRBJ2-1; 8 nucleotides match TRBD2. Germline-derived CDR1 and CDR2 are SGDLS and YYNGEE. The CDR3 is 15 residues long. The V and J ends lost 3 bases and 8 bases, in that order; junction bases with no gene match: 10. The CDR3 protein is CASSGGLGRIDEQFF. Here the CDR3 DNA reads TGTGCCAGCAGCGGGGGACTAGGAAGGATCGATGAGCAGTTCTTC.

As regards this clone: Other DNA sequences of this sample code for an identical CDR3. This chain links TRBV18 with TRBJ1-1; tentative D call: TRBD1 (5 bases). Germline CDR1 reads KGHSH; CDR2 reads LQKENI. Trimming cost V 2 bases and J 4 bases, with 14 bases left between them. There are 15 residues in the CDR3. For the CDR3, the DNA is TGTGCCAGCTCACCATGGACGGGGGTGCCCACTGAAGCTTTCTTT. Protein product: CASSPWTGVPTEAFF.

About this clone: The junction shows a germline mismatch at one end, possibly a read error. The chain combines TRBV7-9 with TRBJ1-4; perhaps TRBD1 as D (5 bases). The CDR3 is made up of 15 amino acids. CDR1 is SEHNR and CDR2 is FQNEAQ in the germline V gene (reference sequence). DNA of the CDR3: TGTTCCAGCAGCTTAGAACCGGGGGGGAATGAAAAACTGTTTTTT. Residues: CSSSLEPGGNEKLFF.

The rearrangement uses TRBV7-9 and TRBJ1-1; a possible D gene is TRBD1 (5 bases). Looked up from germline, CDR1 is SEHNR and CDR2 is FQNEAQ (reference sequence). Trimming left V 4 bases short and J 1 base short, with 7 bases between. The CDR3 extends over 13 amino acids. The CDR3 region has the DNA TGTGCCAGCAGCTGGGGGGGGAACACTGAAGCTTTCTTT. This gives the protein CASSWGGNTEAFF.

The chain is built from TRBV7-9 and TRBJ2-2; weak D call: TRBD2 (6 bases). Trimming stripped 1 base from V and 4 bases from J, with 7 bases between. CDR3 length: 14 residues. Germline V gives CDR1 SEHNR, CDR2 FQNEAQ (reference sequence). The DNA for the CDR3 is TGTGCCAGCAGCTTAGGGAGGGCCACCGGGGAGCTGTTTTTT. It is translated as CASSLGRATGELFF.

The chain combines TRBV7-9 with TRBJ1-1; possibly TRBD1 for D (5 bases). The CDR3 totals 12 residues. Per the germline V gene, CDR1 is SEHNR and CDR2 is FQNEAQ (reference sequence). Deletions cut 5 bases from V and 10 bases from J, with 14 bases between. The CDR3 reads CASSDRREVAFF. DNA of the CDR3: TGTGCCAGCAGCGATCGCAGGGAGGTAGCTTTCTTT.

This clone was detected a few times. The chain couples TRBV7-9 to TRBJ2-3; TRBD2 is a possible D gene (5 bases). The V end was cut by 5 bases, the J end by 0 bases, with 9 bases between. The CDR3 loop spans 14 amino acids. Germline CDR1 reads SEHNR; CDR2 reads FQNEAQ (reference sequence). CDR3 nucleotides: TGTGCCAGCAGCCTCGGACTCAGCACAGATACGCAGTATTTT. This gives the protein CASSLGLSTDTQYF. Using reference TRBV7-9 and TRBJ2-3 for the parts outside the CDR3, the full variable domain is DTGVSQNPRHKITKRGQNVTFRCDPISEHNRLYWYRQTLGQGPEFLTYFQNEAQLEKSRLLSDRFSAERPKGSFSTLEIQRTEQGDSAMYLCASSLGLSTDTQYFGPGTRLTVL.

The V call is TRBV7-8, the J call TRBJ2-7; TRBD2 agrees at 9 bases. CDR1 and CDR2 (germline): SGHVS, FQNEAQ. CDR3 size: 17 residues. After removal of 5 bases from V and 6 bases from J, the junction contained 17 bases not matched to a gene. CDR3 loop: CASSQDPGGSGGGEQYF. Written as DNA, the CDR3 is TGTGCCAGCAGCCAAGATCCGGGGGGTAGCGGGGGTGGCGAGCAGTACTTC.

The chain's CDR3 is CASSPQRGVEYSPLHF. In nucleotides, the CDR3 is TGTGCCAGCAGCCCCCAACGGGGGGTAGAGTATTCACCCCTCCACTTT. V and J are TRBV11-2 and TRBJ1-6, with D perhaps TRBD1 (5 bases). V was shortened by 5 bases and J by 8 bases, with 19 bases between the two germline ends. This CDR3 comprises 16 residues. CDR1 is SGHAT, CDR2 FQNNGV, per germline.

This sequence joins TRBV28 and TRBJ1-1, with D unclear. CDR1 MDHEN and CDR2 SYDVKM come from the germline V gene. The CDR3 covers 12 residues. V was trimmed by 10 bases and J by 4 bases, leaving 13 bases between them. The CDR3 DNA sequence: TGTGCCACCTTTTCGTGGAGCACTGAAGCTTTCTTT. It codes for CATFSWSTEAFF.

The chain employs TRBV6-5 and TRBJ1-1, with D perhaps TRBD1 (5 bases). CDR1 and CDR2 (germline): MNHEY, SVGAGI. V shed 5 bases and J shed 4 bases, with 17 bases lying between them. The CDR3 is 15 residues long. The CDR3 region has the DNA TGTGCCAGCAGTCCCGGGGGGGGGTTACTCACTGAAGCTTTCTTT. Encoded protein: CASSPGGGLLTEAFF.

This rearrangement joins TRBV6-5 to TRBJ2-7; 11 bases map to TRBD2. V lost 5 bases to trimming and J lost 2 bases; unmatched junction nucleotides: 5. From germline, CDR1 is MNHEY and CDR2 SVGAGI. This CDR3 contains 15 residues. CDR3: CASSVSTSGAYEQYF. DNA of the CDR3: TGTGCCAGCAGTGTATCGACTAGCGGGGCCTACGAGCAGTACTTC.

This clone was detected a few times. This chain connects TRBV10-2 to TRBJ2-7; D possibly corresponds to TRBD1 (6 bases). The germline V gene encodes CDR1 WSHSY and CDR2 SAAADI. CDR3 length: 16 amino acids. The ends were cut back, 6 bases at V and 3 bases at J, with 21 bases in the middle. The CDR3 DNA reads as TGCGCCAGCAGCAAACAGGGTTGGTCCTATTTCTACGAGCAGTACTTC. Amino acid sequence: CASSKQGWSYFYEQYF.

The DNA for the CDR3 is TGTGCCAGCAGTAGAGCGAACACCGGGGAGCTGTTTTTT. The encoded protein is CASSRANTGELFF. The chain recombines TRBV2 with TRBJ2-2; D ambiguous. CDR1 and CDR2 from the germline V gene are SNHLY and FYNNEI. The V end lost 5 bases, the J end lost 0 bases, and 4 bases lay between the germline ends. CDR3 length: 13 amino acids.

On this clone itself: At one end the junction does not follow the germline gene, possibly because of a read error. This sequence joins TRBV7-9 and TRBJ2-3; TRBD1 might be the D (5 bases). The CDR3 is 16 residues long. Germline CDR1 SEHNR, CDR2 FQNEAQ (reference sequence). In DNA, the CDR3 is TGTTCCAGCAGCTTTCTGAGGCGACAGAACACAGATACGCAGTATTTT. As protein: CSSSFLRRQNTDTQYF.

CDR3 sequence (DNA): TGTGCCAGCAACCCTTTACAGGAATGGGTCAGCAATCAGCCCCAGCATTTT. Translation: CASNPLQEWVSNQPQHF. This chain joins TRBV28 and TRBJ1-5; D is possibly TRBD1 (5 bases). Germline CDR1 and CDR2: MDHEN and SYDVKM. V was pared by 7 bases and J by 1 base, with 20 bases between. This CDR3 is built from 17 residues.

A remark on this clone: The germline gene is not matched at one end of the junction; a read error may be the cause. The chain carries TRBV7-9 and TRBJ1-2; 7 nucleotides match TRBD1. CDR3 length: 14 residues. Germline V gene lookup returns CDR1 SEHNR and CDR2 FQNEAQ (reference sequence). The CDR3 bases are TGTGCCAGCAGCATAGCCGGGACAGACTATGGCTACACCTTC. This gives the protein CASSIAGTDYGYTF.

This chain connects TRBV25-1 to TRBJ1-3; 8 bases line up with TRBD1. The length of the CDR3 is 18 residues. The germline CDR1 and CDR2 sequences are MGHDK and SYGVNS. J gave up 2 bases and V 1 base, and 10 bases lay outside the gene matches. For the CDR3, the DNA is TGTGCCAGCAGTGAATCACTAACAGGGGGTATAACTGGAAACACCATATATTTT. Translating it yields CASSESLTGGITGNTIYF.

The chain carries TRBV5-1 and TRBJ2-3; tentative D call: TRBD2 (7 bases). CDR1 and CDR2 from the germline V gene are SGHRS and YFSETQ. V lost 4 bases and J lost 6, with 18 bases in between. CDR3 length: 15 residues. The CDR3 bases are TGCGCCAGCAGCCCCGGGGGGCGGCCCGTGGATACGCAGTATTTT. Its protein is CASSPGGRPVDTQYF. Filled out from reference TRBV5-1 and TRBJ2-3, the complete variable domain reads KAGVTQTPRYLIKTRGQQVTLSCSPISGHRSVSWYQQTPGQGLQFLFEYFSETQRNKGNFPGRFSGRQFSNSRSEMNVSTLELGDSALYLCASSPGGRPVDTQYFGPGTRLTVL.

The chain carries TRBV9 and TRBJ2-5, with 11 positions matching TRBD1. Germline V CDR1 and CDR2: SGDLS, YYNGEE. Trimming cost V 3 bases and J 4 bases; bases outside gene matches: 5. The CDR3 runs 15 residues. The CDR3 nucleotides are TGTGCCAGCAGCGCCGGACAGGGGGCGGGAGAGACCCAGTACTTC. Its protein is CASSAGQGAGETQYF. Supplemented by reference TRBV9 and TRBJ2-5, the full variable domain reads DSGVTQTPKHLITATGQRVTLRCSPRSGDLSVYWYQQSLDQGLQFLIQYYNGEERAKGNILERFSAQQFPDLHSELNLSSLELGDSALYFCASSAGQGAGETQYFGPGTRLLVL.

The V and J genes are TRBV5-1 and TRBJ2-3; D perhaps matches TRBD2 (6 bases). CDR3 length: 18 residues. Trimming pared 4 bases from V and 2 bases from J, leaving 23 bases between. Per germline, CDR1 SGHRS and CDR2 YFSETQ. CDR3 protein: CASSLLPPSGHLTDTQYF. The CDR3 DNA sequence: TGCGCCAGCAGCCTGCTTCCCCCAAGCGGGCACCTCACAGATACGCAGTATTTT.

The chain has TRBV27 and TRBJ1-2, with 7 bases matching TRBD1. Germline CDR1 and CDR2: MNHEY and SMNVEV (reference sequence). The V and J ends lost 8 bases and 3 bases, in that order; junction bases with no gene match: 18. The CDR3 has 17 residues. Here the CDR3 DNA reads TGTGCCAGCCGGGAAGCTGGGGCGACAGGGTCTTACTATGGCTACACCTTC. It is translated as CASREAGATGSYYGYTF.

The chain uses TRBV2 and TRBJ2-1, with TRBD2 matching 16 bases. This CDR3 is 15 amino acids long. V lost 7 bases to trimming and J lost 9 bases; unmatched junction nucleotides: 6. The V gene's germline CDR1 is SNHLY and CDR2 FYNNEI. The CDR3 is CASTLGLAGGGEQFF. CDR3 DNA sequence: TGTGCCAGCACTCTGGGACTAGCGGGAGGGGGTGAGCAGTTCTTC.